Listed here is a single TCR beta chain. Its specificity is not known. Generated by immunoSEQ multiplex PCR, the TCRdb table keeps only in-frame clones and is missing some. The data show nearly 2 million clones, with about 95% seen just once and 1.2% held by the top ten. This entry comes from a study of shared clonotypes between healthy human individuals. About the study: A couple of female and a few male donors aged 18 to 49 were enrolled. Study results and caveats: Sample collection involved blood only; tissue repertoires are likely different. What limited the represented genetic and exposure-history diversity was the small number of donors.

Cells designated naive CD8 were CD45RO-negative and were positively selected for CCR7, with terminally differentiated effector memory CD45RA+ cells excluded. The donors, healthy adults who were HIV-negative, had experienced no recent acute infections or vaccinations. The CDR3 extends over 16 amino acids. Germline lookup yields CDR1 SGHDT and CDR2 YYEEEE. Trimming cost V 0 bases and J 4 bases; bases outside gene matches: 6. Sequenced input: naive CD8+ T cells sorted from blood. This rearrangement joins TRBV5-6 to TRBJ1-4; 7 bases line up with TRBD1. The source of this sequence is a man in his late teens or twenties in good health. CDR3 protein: CASSLAHRGLNEKLFF. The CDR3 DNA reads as TGTGCCAGCAGCTTGGCCCACAGGGGACTTAATGAAAAACTGTTTTTT.